This TCR beta chain was retrieved from a study of blood T cell repertoires in COVID-19. At the level of the study: Some COVID-19 samples were acute and others convalescent; all came from the United States, Italy and Spain.

This CDR3 contains 13 residues. V was pared by 2 bases and J by 8 bases, with 12 bases between. CDR1 is SGHAT, CDR2 FQNNGV, per germline. As originally analysed: Reference gene primer amplification yielded estimated nucleated cell counts. This table comes from immunoSEQ multiplex PCR, and its TCRdb copy is limited to in-frame clones, with some not included. Clone size and the V and J calls come from that table; the DNA yielded D and trimming. This repertoire shows around 140,000 clones, 88% found once; its top ten account for under 13%. The chain is built from TRBV11-2 and TRBJ1-2; D gene uncertain. This sequence originates from a man aged 50-59 years with acute or convalescent COVID-19. The specimen was peripheral blood. As DNA, the CDR3 is TGTGCCAGCAGCTTACGGTTGCTACAGGGCTACACCTTC. Protein sequence: CASSLRLLQGYTF.